These 2 T cell receptor beta chains originate from one sample sequenced in a study of T-cell memory formation after mild COVID-19. Using its own MiXCR run on the 5' RACE reads, TCRdb lists one record per CDR3 protein. The data contain fewer than 700,000 distinct CDR3 sequences, under 20% of them singletons. Sequencing used PBMCs or a T cell subset sorted from them (not recorded which). The receptor set was obtained from an adult woman who had mild COVID-19 (a few samples of this study predate the infection). Cell type and time point are not known.

The rearrangement links TRBV3-1 to TRBJ1-1, with 10 bases aligning to TRBD1. Trimming removed 6 bases from V and 4 bases from J; junction bases left unmatched: 11. Germline V gene lookup returns CDR1 LGHDT and CDR2 YNNKEL (reference sequence). This CDR3 region has 16 residues. The CDR3 sequence: CASRPRQGAYGTEAFF. CDR3 in DNA: TGTGCCAGCAGACCCCGACAGGGGGCATATGGCACTGAAGCTTTCTTT.

The chain recombines TRBV7-8 with TRBJ1-2; D unclear. The CDR3 loop spans 15 amino acids. Germline V gene lookup returns CDR1 SGHVS and CDR2 FQNEAQ. The V and J ends lost 1 base and 6 bases respectively, with 15 bases between them. Here the CDR3 DNA reads TGTGCCAGCAGCTTAGAAGTGGCTTTAAGGGATGGCTACACCTTC. This encodes CASSLEVALRDGYTF.